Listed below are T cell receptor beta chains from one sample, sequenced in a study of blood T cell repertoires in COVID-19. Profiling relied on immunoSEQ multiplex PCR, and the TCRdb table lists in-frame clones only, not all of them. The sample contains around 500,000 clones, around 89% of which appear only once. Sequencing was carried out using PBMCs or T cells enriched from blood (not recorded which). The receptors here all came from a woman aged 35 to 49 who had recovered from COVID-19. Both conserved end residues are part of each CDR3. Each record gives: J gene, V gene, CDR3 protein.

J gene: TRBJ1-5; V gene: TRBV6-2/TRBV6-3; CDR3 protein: CASSRRIEGGVRWQPQHF
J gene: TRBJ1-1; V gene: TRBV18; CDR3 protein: CASSPPDRGRNTEAFF
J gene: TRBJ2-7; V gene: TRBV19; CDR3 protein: CASSITSGISYEQYF
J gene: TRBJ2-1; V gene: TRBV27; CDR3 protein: CASSLAVRSDNEQFF
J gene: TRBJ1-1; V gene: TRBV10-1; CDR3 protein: CASSETADTEAFF
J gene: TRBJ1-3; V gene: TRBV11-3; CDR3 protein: CASSASEGGSGNTIYF
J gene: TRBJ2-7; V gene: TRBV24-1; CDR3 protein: CAVGVAAPYEQYF
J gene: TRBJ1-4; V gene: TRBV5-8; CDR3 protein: CASSEGGGGVREKLFF
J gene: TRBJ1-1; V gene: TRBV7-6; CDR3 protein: CASSFNTDLGSTEAFF
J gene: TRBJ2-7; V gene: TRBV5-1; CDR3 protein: CASSFSRVSYEQYF
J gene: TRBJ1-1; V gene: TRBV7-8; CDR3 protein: CASSFSGARTEAFF
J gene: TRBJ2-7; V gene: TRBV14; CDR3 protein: CASSPGPGQGMKSYEQYF
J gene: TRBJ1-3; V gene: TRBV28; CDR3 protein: CASSFFGQGAGNTIYF
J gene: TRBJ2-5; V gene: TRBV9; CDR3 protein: CASSAPPGQGSHQETQYF
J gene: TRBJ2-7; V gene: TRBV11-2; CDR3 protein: CASSLVSGRNYEQYF
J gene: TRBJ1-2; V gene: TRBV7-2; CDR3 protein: CASSLIYRGANYGYTF
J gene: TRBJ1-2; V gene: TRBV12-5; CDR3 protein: CASTERGVYGYTF
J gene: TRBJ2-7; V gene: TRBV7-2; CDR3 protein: CASTQRELGRGYEQYF
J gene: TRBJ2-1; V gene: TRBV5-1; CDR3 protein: CASSTGTGDNEQFF
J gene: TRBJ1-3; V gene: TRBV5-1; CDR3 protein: CASSGTGTGNTIYF
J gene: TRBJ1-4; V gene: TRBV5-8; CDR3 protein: CASAAGFNEKLFF
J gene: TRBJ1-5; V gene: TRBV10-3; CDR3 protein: CAISESDRFSNQPQHF
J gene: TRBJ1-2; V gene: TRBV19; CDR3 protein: CASYRQGNYGYTF
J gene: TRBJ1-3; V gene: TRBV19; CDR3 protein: CASRLQGDGNTIYF
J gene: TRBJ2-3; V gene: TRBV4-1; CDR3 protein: CASSQDGDFTDTQYF
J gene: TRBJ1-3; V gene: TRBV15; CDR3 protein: CATSRSTGSGNTIYF
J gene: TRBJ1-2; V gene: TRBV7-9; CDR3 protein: CASSLAHRNGAF
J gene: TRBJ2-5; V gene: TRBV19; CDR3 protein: CASRWSGGSKTQYF
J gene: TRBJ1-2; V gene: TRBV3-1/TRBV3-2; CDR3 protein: CASSQYTGYSHGYTF
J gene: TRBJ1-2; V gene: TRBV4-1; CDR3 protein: CASSLETEVESKNTF
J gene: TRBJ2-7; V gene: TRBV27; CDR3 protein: CASSAFLPEQYF
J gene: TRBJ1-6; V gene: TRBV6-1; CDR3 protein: CASSEIPVTGSPLHF
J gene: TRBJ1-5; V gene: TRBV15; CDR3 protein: CATSRVSEDQPQHF
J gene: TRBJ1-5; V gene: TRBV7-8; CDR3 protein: CASSLHRDRSSNQPQHF
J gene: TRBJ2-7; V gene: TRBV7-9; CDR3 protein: CASSPGQTYEQYF
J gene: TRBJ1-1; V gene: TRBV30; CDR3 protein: CAWIGQGKFSAMNTEAFF
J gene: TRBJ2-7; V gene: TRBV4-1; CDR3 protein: CASSQPGQGVYEQYF
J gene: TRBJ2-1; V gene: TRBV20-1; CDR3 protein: CSASGGTRANEQFF
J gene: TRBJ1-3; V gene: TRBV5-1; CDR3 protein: CASRSTGDPGNTIYF
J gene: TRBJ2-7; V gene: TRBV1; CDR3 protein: CTSSQEERDHSYEQYF
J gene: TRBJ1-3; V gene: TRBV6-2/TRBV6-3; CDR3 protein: CASSSGTRGNTIYF
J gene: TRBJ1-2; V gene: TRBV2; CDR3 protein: CASSERTVPNYGYTF
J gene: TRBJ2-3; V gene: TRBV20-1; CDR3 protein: CSASTGRSDTQYF
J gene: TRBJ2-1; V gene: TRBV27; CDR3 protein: CASSPWTDNYNEQFF
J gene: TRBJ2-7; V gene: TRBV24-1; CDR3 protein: CATRGGNSYEQYF